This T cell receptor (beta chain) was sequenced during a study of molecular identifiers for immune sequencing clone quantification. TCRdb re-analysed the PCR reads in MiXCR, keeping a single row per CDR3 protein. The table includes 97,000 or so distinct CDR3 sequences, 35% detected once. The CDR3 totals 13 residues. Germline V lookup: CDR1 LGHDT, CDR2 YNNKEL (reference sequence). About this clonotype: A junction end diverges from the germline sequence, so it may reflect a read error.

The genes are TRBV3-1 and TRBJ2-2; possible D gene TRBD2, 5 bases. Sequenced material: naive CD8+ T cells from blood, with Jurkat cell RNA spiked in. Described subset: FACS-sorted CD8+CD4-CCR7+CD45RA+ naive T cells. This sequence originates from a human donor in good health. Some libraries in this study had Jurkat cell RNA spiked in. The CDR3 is CASLTLNTGELIF. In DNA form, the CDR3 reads TGTGCCAGCTTGACTCTTAACACCGGGGAGCTGATTTTT. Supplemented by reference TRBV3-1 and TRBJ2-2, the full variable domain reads DTAVSQTPKYLVTQMGNDKSIKCEQNLGHDTMYWYKQDSKKFLKIMFSYNNKELIINETVPNRFSPKSPDKAHLNLHINSLELGDSAVYFCASLTLNTGELIFGEGSRLTVL.